The subject of this entry is one T cell receptor beta chain. Adults between about 18 and 95 years of age took part from 20 to 25 US areas. Authors' methods: Cell counts per sample came from amplifying reference gene primers. This table comes from immunoSEQ multiplex PCR, and its TCRdb copy is limited to in-frame clones, with some not included. Clonal size and the V and J genes are those of that table, whereas D and trimming came from the DNA. The profile shows about 190,000 clones, 84% of them singletons. The sample is drawn from a study of blood T cell repertoires in COVID-19. The ends were cut back, 4 bases at V and 4 bases at J, with 7 bases in the middle. The CDR3 covers 13 residues. Per the germline V gene, CDR1 is MGHRA and CDR2 is YSYEKL.

The chain uses TRBV4-1 and TRBJ2-2; D gene unclear. Sequences were obtained from PBMCs or T cells enriched from blood (not recorded which). The TCR originated in a woman aged 30 to 39 who had been exposed to COVID-19. The CDR3 sequence is CASSPSGTGELFF. For the CDR3, the DNA is TGCGCCAGCAGCCCTAGTGGCACCGGGGAGCTGTTTTTT.